A selection of T cell receptor beta chains follows, all from one sample in a study of blood T cells in healthy people across ages. One entry per CDR3 protein, called by TCRdb with MiXCR from the 5' RACE reads. The table has about 320,000 distinct CDR3 sequences, roughly 29% seen once. Sequenced sample: blood. The receptors here all came from a woman in her seventies in good health. Both conserved end residues are part of each CDR3. D genes are given only for firm matches. Clone size is shown for a subset of rows, as once, few, many or a class of expanded clone.

clone_size d_call j_call v_call cdr3_nt cdr3_aa
. . TRBJ2-5 TRBV5-1 TGCGCCAGCAGCTGGACTCAGGGAATCCCGAGCCAGTACTTC CASSWTQGIPSQYF
. . TRBJ2-6 TRBV20-1 TGCAGTGCCAGAGAGGGGGGCTCTGGGGCCAACGTCCTGACTTTC CSAREGGSGANVLTF
few . TRBJ2-5 TRBV5-4 TGTGCCAGCAGCTTGGATTTGAAGACCCAGTACTTC CASSLDLKTQYF
few . TRBJ2-4 TRBV7-2 TGTGCCAGCAGCTTAAGAGCTTTTAGGGTTGACATTCAGTACTTC CASSLRAFRVDIQYF
few TRBD1 TRBJ1-4 TRBV4-1 TGCGCCAGCAGCCAAGGGACGCCGGGACAGGGAAGGGAAAAACTGTTTTTT CASSQGTPGQGREKLFF
few TRBD1 TRBJ2-7 TRBV3-1 TGTGCCAGCAGCCCAGCGACAGGGAAGGGAAACGAGCAGTACTTC CASSPATGKGNEQYF
few TRBD2 TRBJ2-2 TRBV7-7 TGTGCTAGCACCGGACTAGCGGGGAACACCGGGGAGCTGTTTTTT CASTGLAGNTGELFF
few TRBD2 TRBJ2-5 TRBV7-6 TGTGCCAGCAGCTTCATGGGACTAGCGGGAGGATTGTACCAAGAGACCCAGTACTTC CASSFMGLAGGLYQETQYF
. . TRBJ2-7 TRBV20-1 TGCAGTGCTAGAGACCCCCGGGGGACCTACGAGCAGTACTTC CSARDPRGTYEQYF
few . TRBJ1-1 TRBV28 TGTGCCAGCAAGCCGGGCAGGAGGAACACTGAAGCTTTCTTT CASKPGRRNTEAFF